The 14 T cell receptor beta chains below all came from one sample that was sequenced in a study of cytomegalovirus exposure and HLA in healthy donors. Primers for the PCR totalled 60 Vbeta and 13 Jbeta. Here immunoSEQ multiplex PCR was the method, and the copy in TCRdb shows in-frame clones only, minus some. Here the sample table reports 150,000 to 200,000 clones. Sequences were obtained from PBMCs. The receptors come from a young man in good health and CMV-seronegative.

The chain uses TRBV6-1 and TRBJ2-7; D perhaps matches TRBD1 (6 bases). In germline, CDR1 is MNHNS, CDR2 SASEGT. The CDR3 consists of 13 residues. Trimming stripped 5 bases from V and 0 bases from J, with 8 bases between. In DNA form, the CDR3 reads TGTGCCAGCAGTAGGGACATCTCCTACGAGCAGTACTTC. Its protein product is CASSRDISYEQYF.

V usage is TRBV7-2 and J usage is TRBJ2-2, with a possible D match to TRBD2 (5 bases). This CDR3 spans 14 amino acids. V lost 3 bases and J 9 bases, leaving 14 bases between the germline ends. Germline CDR1 and CDR2: SGHTA and FQGNSA. The CDR3 coding sequence is TGTGCCAGCAGCTTCGGGGTGTGGAGTAGGGAGCTGTTTTTT. This encodes CASSFGVWSRELFF.

In DNA form, the CDR3 reads TGTGCCAGTAGTATCTGGACAGGAGGCTCTGGAAACACCATATATTTT. Protein sequence: CASSIWTGGSGNTIYF. The chain is built from TRBV19 and TRBJ1-3, with TRBD1 matching 7 bases. V shed 3 bases and J 0 bases; nucleotides not matched to a gene: 5. Germline assignment: CDR1 LNHDA and CDR2 SQIVND (reference sequence). The CDR3 is made up of 16 amino acids.

The chain employs TRBV19 and TRBJ1-4; 9 bases line up with TRBD1. Germline CDR1 and CDR2: LNHDA and SQIVND (reference sequence). The CDR3 contains 14 residues. V lost 3 bases to trimming and J lost 8 bases; unmatched junction nucleotides: 4. CDR3 residues: CASSMTGGKEKLFF. CDR3 DNA: TGTGCCAGTAGTATGACAGGGGGTAAAGAAAAACTGTTTTTT.

This rearrangement joins TRBV7-2 to TRBJ1-6; TRBD1 matches at 7 bases. V was pared by 5 bases and J by 13 bases, with 11 bases of the junction left unmatched. This CDR3 is built from 14 residues. Looked up from germline, CDR1 is SGHTA and CDR2 is FQGNSA. CDR3 coding DNA: TGTGCCAGCAGCCCCCGGGGACAGCCAAACCCCCTCCACTTT. Its protein product is CASSPRGQPNPLHF. Based on the CDR3 plus reference TRBV7-2 and TRBJ1-6, the full variable domain is GAGVSQSPSNKVTEKGKDVELRCDPISGHTALYWYRQSLGQGLEFLIYFQGNSAPDKSGLPSDRFSAERTGGSVSTLTIQRTQQEDSAVYLCASSPRGQPNPLHFGNGTRLTVT.

The J gene is TRBJ2-1, the V gene TRBV2, with D possibly TRBD2 on 6 matching bases. Germline V gives CDR1 SNHLY, CDR2 FYNNEI. This CDR3 has 10 residues. The V end was cut by 11 bases, the J end by 16 bases, with 18 bases between. The CDR3 DNA follows: TGTGCCGACCTCCGCGGGGTGCCCTTCTTC. This encodes CADLRGVPFF. Full variable domain (remainder filled in from reference TRBV2 and TRBJ2-1): EPEVTQTPSHQVTQMGQEVILRCVPISNHLYFYWYRQILGQKVEFLVSFYNNEISEKSEIFDDQFSVERPDGSNFTLKIRSTKLEDSAMYFCADLRGVPFFGPGTRLTVL.

This sequence joins TRBV30 and TRBJ2-4; maybe TRBD2 (5 bases). The CDR3 covers 13 residues. CDR1 and CDR2 from the germline V gene are GTSNPN and SVGIG (reference sequence). Trimming removed 7 bases at V and 7 bases at J, with 17 bases between. CDR3 nucleotides: TGTGCCTCCTCTCGGGCGCCGGGGAACATTCAGTACTTC. This gives the protein CASSRAPGNIQYF. Full variable domain (rest looked up from reference TRBV30 and TRBJ2-4): SQTIHQWPATLVQPVGSPLSLECTVEGTSNPNLYWYRQAAGRGLQLLFYSVGIGQISSEVPQNLSASRPQDRQFILSSKKLLLSDSGFYLCASSRAPGNIQYFGAGTRLSVL.

The chain has TRBV30 and TRBJ1-2; D remains ambiguous. Trimming cost V 3 bases and J 4 bases, with 9 bases left between them. The CDR3 is 12 amino acids. Germline CDR1 and CDR2: GTSNPN and SVGIG (reference sequence). The CDR3 region is CAWRRDTYGYTF. The CDR3 DNA reads as TGTGCCTGGAGGAGGGATACCTATGGCTACACCTTC.

The rearrangement links TRBV7-2 to TRBJ2-7; 9 nucleotides match TRBD2. The CDR3 loop spans 16 amino acids. V trimming: 4 bases; J trimming: 5 bases; junction bases outside the gene matches: 12. Germline CDR1 is SGHTA and CDR2 is FQGNSA. The CDR3 protein is CASSYALGGGVNEQYF. The CDR3 DNA is TGTGCCAGCAGCTACGCCCTTGGCGGGGGGGTGAACGAGCAGTACTTC. Based on the CDR3 plus reference TRBV7-2 and TRBJ2-7, the full variable domain is GAGVSQSPSNKVTEKGKDVELRCDPISGHTALYWYRQSLGQGLEFLIYFQGNSAPDKSGLPSDRFSAERTGGSVSTLTIQRTQQEDSAVYLCASSYALGGGVNEQYFGPGTRLTVT.

This rearrangement joins TRBV9 to TRBJ2-1; TRBD1 aligns across 7 bases. The germline CDR1 and CDR2 sequences are SGDLS and YYNGEE. The CDR3 loop spans 15 amino acids. V shed 0 bases and J 2 bases; nucleotides not matched to a gene: 2. The CDR3 nucleotides read TGTGCCAGCAGCGTAGGGCAGGGGGCCTACAATGAGCAGTTCTTC. Translation: CASSVGQGAYNEQFF.

The chain links TRBV9 to TRBJ2-3, with TRBD2 identical over 7 bases. Per the germline V gene, CDR1 is SGDLS and CDR2 is YYNGEE. Trimming at V came to 4 bases and at J to 4 bases, leaving 9 bases not matched to a gene. The CDR3 length is 15 residues. For the CDR3, the DNA is TGTGCCAGCAGCTCTCCTAGCGGAGACGCAGATACGCAGTATTTT. Its translation: CASSSPSGDADTQYF.

The V gene is TRBV19, the J gene TRBJ1-4; D is unresolved. The CDR3 covers 13 residues. Looked up from germline, CDR1 is LNHDA and CDR2 is SQIVND (reference sequence). The V and J ends lost 4 bases and 6 bases respectively, with 9 bases between them. DNA for the CDR3: TGTGCCAGTAGTAGGGCCAGAGATGAAAAACTGTTTTTT. Translated: CASSRARDEKLFF. The full variable domain, its missing parts supplied by reference TRBV19 and TRBJ1-4, is DGGITQSPKYLFRKEGQNVTLSCEQNLNHDAMYWYRQDPGQGLRLIYYSQIVNDFQKGDIAEGYSVSREKKESFPLTVTSAQKNPTAFYLCASSRARDEKLFFGSGTQLSVL.

The V and J genes are TRBV28 and TRBJ2-1, with TRBD1 identical over 9 bases. The junction had 16 bases not matched to a gene; V was cut back by 11 bases and J by 8 bases. In germline, CDR1 is MDHEN, CDR2 SYDVKM. The CDR3 totals 15 residues. The CDR3 reads CASANAPGQGDEQFF. CDR3 sequence (DNA): TGTGCCTCAGCTAATGCCCCGGGACAGGGCGATGAGCAGTTCTTC.

The V gene is TRBV10-3, the J gene TRBJ1-6, with TRBD1 identical over 7 bases. The length of the CDR3 is 15 residues. V dropped 5 bases and J dropped 4; count of bases not matched to a gene: 5. CDR1 ENHRY and CDR2 SYGVKD come from the germline V gene. CDR3 coding DNA: TGTGCCATCAGTTACCTGGGACAGTATAATTCACCCCTCCACTTT. It specifies CAISYLGQYNSPLHF.